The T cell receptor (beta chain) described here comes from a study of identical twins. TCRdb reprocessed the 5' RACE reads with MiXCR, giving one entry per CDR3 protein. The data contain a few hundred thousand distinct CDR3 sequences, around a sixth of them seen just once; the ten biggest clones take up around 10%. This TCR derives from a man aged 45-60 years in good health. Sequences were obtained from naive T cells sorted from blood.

CDR3 DNA: TGTGCCAGCAGTTTGGCGGGGCCCACCTACAATGAGCAGTACTTC. Its translation: CASSLAGPTYNEQYF. This chain links TRBV12-3 or TRBV12-4 with TRBJ2-1; D possibly corresponds to TRBD2 (6 bases). The DNA end is more similar to TRBJ2-7, so the J call may be wrong. The CDR3 is 15 amino acids.